A selection of T cell receptor beta chains follows, all from one sample in a study of glioma-infiltrating T cells after dendritic cell vaccination. Here immunoSEQ multiplex PCR was the method, and the copy in TCRdb shows in-frame clones only, minus some. The repertoire holds approximately 85,000 clones, 75% to 90% seen once, with about 8.5% in the top ten. The source was blood, collected after dendritic cell vaccination. The source of these receptors is a human donor with glioblastoma. The CDR3 runs from the conserved cysteine through the conserved F or W. Fields, in order: clone size, V gene, D gene, J gene, CDR3 DNA, CDR3 protein. D genes are given only for firm matches. Size is omitted from some rows. Given values are once, few, many or a class for expanded clones.

>-|TRBV7-2|-|TRBJ2-3
TGTGCCAGCAGCCGTGGACAGAGCACAGATACGCAGTATTTT
CASSRGQSTDTQYF
>once|TRBV7-9|TRBD1|TRBJ1-1
TGTGCCAGCAGGGACCCGGGGCAGGGGGGAACTGAAGCTTTCTTT
CASRDPGQGGTEAFF
>-|TRBV5-8|TRBD1|TRBJ1-5
TGTGCCAGCAGCTTGGGGGCAGGGGGAAATCAGCCCCAGCATTTT
CASSLGAGGNQPQHF
>-|TRBV19|-|TRBJ1-2
TGTGCCAGTAGTATAAACGACAGGAACTATGGCTACACCTTC
CASSINDRNYGYTF
>-|TRBV28|TRBD1|TRBJ2-3
TGTGCCAGCACTTTTTCCCCATACAGGGGGGTTTTCACAGATACGCAGTATTTT
CASTFSPYRGVFTDTQYF
>-|TRBV6-5|TRBD1|TRBJ1-2
TGTGCCAGCAGTCTAAACGGACAGGGGTACTATGGCTACACCTTC
CASSLNGQGYYGYTF
>-|TRBV15|TRBD1|TRBJ2-7
TGTGCCACCAGCAGAGGGGGACAGGGGGCTTACGAGCAGTACTTC
CATSRGGQGAYEQYF
>-|TRBV7-6|-|TRBJ2-1
TGTGCCAGCAGCGCCTCTTGGGGGCTCTACAATGAGCAGTTCTTC
CASSASWGLYNEQFF
>few|TRBV4-1|TRBD1|TRBJ2-7
TGCGCCAGCAGTCTGACTGGGACAGGGGGCTACGAGCAGTACTTC
CASSLTGTGGYEQYF
>-|TRBV10-3|TRBD1|TRBJ1-4
TGTGCCATCAGTGAGACAGGACAGGGGGCGACTAATGAAAAACTGTTTTTT
CAISETGQGATNEKLFF
>once|TRBV5-6|TRBD1|TRBJ2-1
TGTGCCAGCAGCCTAACGACAGGGGGGACTTACAATGAGCAGTTCTTC
CASSLTTGGTYNEQFF
>few|TRBV5-5|-|TRBJ1-2
TGTGCCAGCAGCTTGAGGCTGGGGGGATTTGGTGGCTACACCTTC
CASSLRLGGFGGYTF
>-|TRBV28|-|TRBJ1-1
TGTGCCAGCAGTCCCCCGGGGGTCTTT
CASSPPGVF
>-|TRBV7-2|-|TRBJ1-2
TGTGCCAGCAGCTTGGGGGGGACCGCGGGGGCATATGGCTACACCTTC
CASSLGGTAGAYGYTF
>-|TRBV28|TRBD1|TRBJ2-7
TGTGCCAGCAGAGTCGGGACAGGGGGCAGGGACGAGCAGTACTTC
CASRVGTGGRDEQYF
>-|TRBV7-9|-|TRBJ2-1
TGTGCCAGCAGCCCACGGGACTCCTATTCCTACAATGAGCAGTTCTTC
CASSPRDSYSYNEQFF
>-|TRBV19|TRBD1|TRBJ1-3
TGTGCCAGTAGGGGACAGGGGACCTCTGGAAACACCATATATTTT
CASRGQGTSGNTIYF
>-|TRBV29-1|-|TRBJ1-1
TGCAGCGCCGGACGTGAGGGCACTGAAGCTTTCTTT
CSAGREGTEAFF
>-|TRBV7-3|TRBD2|TRBJ2-7
TGTGCCAGCAGCCCGTTAGCGGGAGGGGAGCAGTACTTC
CASSPLAGGEQYF
>-|TRBV18|-|TRBJ1-6
TGTGCCAGCTCACCACCTGGTCGATCCATAGATTCACCCCTCCACTTT
CASSPPGRSIDSPLHF
>-|TRBV29-1|-|TRBJ2-1
TGCAGCGTTGATGGGCAAATCGAGCTGCACAATGAGCAGTTCTTC
CSVDGQIELHNEQFF
>-|TRBV5-4|TRBD2|TRBJ2-3
TGTGCCAGCAGCTTGGTGGCGGGAGCTAGCACAGATACGCAGTATTTT
CASSLVAGASTDTQYF
>-|TRBV5-1|-|TRBJ2-3
TGCGCCAGCAGCTTGATCCAGGCGTGGGATACGCAGTATTTT
CASSLIQAWDTQYF
>few|TRBV15|-|TRBJ1-3
TGTGCCACCAGCAAGGACAGTGGAAACACCATATATTTT
CATSKDSGNTIYF
>-|TRBV10-3|-|TRBJ2-6
TGTGCCATCCTTCAGACAGGGACTCGGATTGGGGCCAACGTCCTGACTTTC
CAILQTGTRIGANVLTF
>once|TRBV7-6|-|TRBJ2-3
TGTGCCAGCAGCTCCCAGGACAAGAGAGATACGCAGTATTTT
CASSSQDKRDTQYF
>-|TRBV20-1|TRBD2|TRBJ2-1
TGCAGTACTAGCGGCTACAATGAGCAGTTCTTC
CSTSGYNEQFF
>-|TRBV7-9|-|TRBJ1-5
TGTGCCAGCAGCTTAGGAGGAGATCAGCCCCAGCATTTT
CASSLGGDQPQHF
>once|TRBV15|TRBD2|TRBJ2-7
TGTGCCACCAGCAGAGCCGGGACTAGCGGGAGTTCATACGAGCAGTACTTC
CATSRAGTSGSSYEQYF
>-|TRBV29-1|TRBD1|TRBJ2-7
TGCAGCGTTTTACAGGGGACCCTTGGGAACGAGCAGTACTTC
CSVLQGTLGNEQYF
>-|TRBV5-1|TRBD1|TRBJ2-7
TGCGCCAGCAGCTTCGGGGGACAGGGGCGCGAGCAGTACTTC
CASSFGGQGREQYF
>once|TRBV7-6|-|TRBJ1-1
TGTGCCAGCAGCTTCCCCCAGGGTATCATCACTGAAGCTTTCTTT
CASSFPQGIITEAFF
>few|TRBV4-1|TRBD2|TRBJ2-1
TGCGCCAGCAGCCAAGAGCGGCTAGCGGGAGGGTACAATGAGCAGTTCTTC
CASSQERLAGGYNEQFF
>once|TRBV27|TRBD2|TRBJ2-3
TGTGCCAGCAGTTCTAGCGGGAGGGTCACAGATACGCAGTATTTT
CASSSSGRVTDTQYF
>-|TRBV19|-|TRBJ1-6
TGTGCCAGTAGTACTCTGACAGTGAAAAATTCACCCCTCCACTTT
CASSTLTVKNSPLHF
>-|TRBV2|-|TRBJ2-7
TGTGCCAGCAGTTATATACAGGGTTCCTACGAGCAGTACTTC
CASSYIQGSYEQYF
>-|TRBV2|-|TRBJ2-1
TGTGCCAGCAAGAGAAAGGTGTGGGAGGAAGACAATGAGCAGTTCTTC
CASKRKVWEEDNEQFF
>-|TRBV9|TRBD2|TRBJ2-5
TGTGCCAGCAGCGTGAGGCCCGGGAGGCAAGAGACCCAGTACTTC
CASSVRPGRQETQYF
>-|TRBV9|-|TRBJ2-7
TGTGCCAGCAGCGGGGAGGCGTCCTCCTACGAGCAGTACTTC
CASSGEASSYEQYF